The clone carrying this T cell receptor beta chain was counted once. What it binds is not known. Losses at the gene ends were 4 bases for V and 4 bases for J; bases not matched to a gene: 2. The germline CDR1 and CDR2 sequences are MNHNY and SVGAGI (reference sequence). The CDR3 contains 15 residues. This specimen comes from a study of PD-1 blockade in classical Hodgkin lymphoma. Study at large: Nivolumab 3 mg/kg was given intravenously every 2 weeks. General observations from the study: Patients who initiated nivolumab within 1 year of ASCT were excluded. Relapsed/refractory patients reportedly had the lowest baseline TCR diversity, below newly diagnosed patients, who were below healthy donors.

Clones were read by immunoSEQ multiplex PCR, and TCRdb kept only the in-frame ones, dropping some. The sample has 30,000 to 35,000 clones, more than 80% seen once; the top ten hold about 0.24%. Each patient's relapse followed autologous stem cell transplantation, and brentuximab vedotin exposure varied. Magnetic negative selection of thawed PBMCs was the method by which CD4+ T cells were purified. Complete response, partial response or progressive disease constituted the best responses recorded. This sequence was found in a human donor with classical Hodgkin lymphoma. The specimen comprised CD4+ T cells from blood, sampled at baseline. V is TRBV6-6 and J is TRBJ2-2, with TRBD1 identical over 11 bases. The CDR3 region is CASSSGQGGTGELFF. CDR3 in DNA: TGTGCCAGCAGTTCGGGACAGGGGGGCACCGGGGAGCTGTTTTTT.